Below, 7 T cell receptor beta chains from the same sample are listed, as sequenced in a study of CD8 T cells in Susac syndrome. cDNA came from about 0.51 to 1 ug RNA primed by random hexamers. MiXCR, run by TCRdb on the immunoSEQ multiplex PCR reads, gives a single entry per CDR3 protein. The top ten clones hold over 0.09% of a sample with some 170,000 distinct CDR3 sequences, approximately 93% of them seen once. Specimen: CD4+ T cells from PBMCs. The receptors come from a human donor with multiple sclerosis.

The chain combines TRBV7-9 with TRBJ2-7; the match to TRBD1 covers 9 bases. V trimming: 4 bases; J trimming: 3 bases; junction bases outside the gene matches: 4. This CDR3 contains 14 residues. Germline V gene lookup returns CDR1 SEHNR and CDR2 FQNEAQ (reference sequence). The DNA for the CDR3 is TGTGCCAGCAGCTCGATGACAGGGGGCTACGAGCAGTACTTC. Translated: CASSSMTGGYEQYF.

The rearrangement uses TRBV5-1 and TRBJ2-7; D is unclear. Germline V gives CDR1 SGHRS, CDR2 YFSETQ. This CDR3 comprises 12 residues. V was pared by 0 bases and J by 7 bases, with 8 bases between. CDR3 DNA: TGCGCCAGCAGCTTGGAATTGGGAGAGCAGTACTTC. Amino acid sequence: CASSLELGEQYF.

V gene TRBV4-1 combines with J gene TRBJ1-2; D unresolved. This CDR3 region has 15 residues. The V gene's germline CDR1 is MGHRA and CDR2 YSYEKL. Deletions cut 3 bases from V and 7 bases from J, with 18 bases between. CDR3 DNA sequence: TGCGCCAGCAGCCAGGATTTATCTAGAGGGCCTGGCTACACCTTC. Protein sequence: CASSQDLSRGPGYTF.

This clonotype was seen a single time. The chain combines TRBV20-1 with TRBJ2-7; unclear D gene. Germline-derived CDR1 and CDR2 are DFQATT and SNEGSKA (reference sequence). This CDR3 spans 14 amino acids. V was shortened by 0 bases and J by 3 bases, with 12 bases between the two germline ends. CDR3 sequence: CSARDQPDRYEQYF. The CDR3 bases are TGCAGTGCTAGAGATCAGCCGGACCGCTACGAGCAGTACTTC.

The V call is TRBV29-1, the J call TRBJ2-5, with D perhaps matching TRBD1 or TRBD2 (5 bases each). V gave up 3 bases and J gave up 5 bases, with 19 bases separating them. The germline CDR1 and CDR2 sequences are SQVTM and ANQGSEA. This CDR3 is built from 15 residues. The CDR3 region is CSVDGAGGSFETQYF. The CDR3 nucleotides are TGCAGCGTTGACGGGGCAGGCGGGTCTTTCGAGACCCAGTACTTC.

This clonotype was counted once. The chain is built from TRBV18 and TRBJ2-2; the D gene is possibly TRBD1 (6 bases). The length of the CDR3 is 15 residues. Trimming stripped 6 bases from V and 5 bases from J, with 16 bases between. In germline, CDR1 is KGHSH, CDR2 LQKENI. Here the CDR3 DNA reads TGTGCCAGCTCTCCGATGGGGGCTGGGACCGGGGAGCTGTTTTTT. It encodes CASSPMGAGTGELFF.

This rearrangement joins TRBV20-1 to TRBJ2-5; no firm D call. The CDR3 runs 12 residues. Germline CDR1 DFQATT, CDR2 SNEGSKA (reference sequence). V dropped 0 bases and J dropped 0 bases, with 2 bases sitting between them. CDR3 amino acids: CSAREDQETQYF. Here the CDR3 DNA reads TGCAGTGCTAGAGAGGACCAAGAGACCCAGTACTTC.